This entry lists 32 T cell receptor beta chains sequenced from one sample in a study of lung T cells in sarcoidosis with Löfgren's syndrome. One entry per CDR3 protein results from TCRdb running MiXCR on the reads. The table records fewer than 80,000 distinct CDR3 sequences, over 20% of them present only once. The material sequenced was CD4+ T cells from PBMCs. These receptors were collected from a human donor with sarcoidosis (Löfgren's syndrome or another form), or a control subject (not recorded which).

CDR3 amino acids: CASSFRPTGELFF. The CDR3 coding sequence is TGCGCCAGCAGCTTTCGGCCCACCGGGGAGCTGTTTTTT. The chain is built from TRBV5-1 and TRBJ2-2; the D is unclear. This CDR3 spans 13 amino acids. V was trimmed by 2 bases and J by 4 bases, leaving 6 bases between them. Germline CDR1 reads SGHRS; CDR2 reads YFSETQ.

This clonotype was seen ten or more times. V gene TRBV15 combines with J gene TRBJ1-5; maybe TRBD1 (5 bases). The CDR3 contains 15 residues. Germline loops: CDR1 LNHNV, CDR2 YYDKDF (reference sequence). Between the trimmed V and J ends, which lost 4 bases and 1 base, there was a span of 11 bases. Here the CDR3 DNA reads TGTGCCACCAGCAAGGCTGGGGCAAGCAATCAGCCCCAGCATTTT. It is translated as CATSKAGASNQPQHF.

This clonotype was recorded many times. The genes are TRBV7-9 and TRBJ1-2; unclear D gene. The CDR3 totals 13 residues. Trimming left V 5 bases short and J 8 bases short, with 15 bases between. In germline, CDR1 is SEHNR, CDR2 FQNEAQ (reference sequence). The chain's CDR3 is CASSPQSGWGYTF. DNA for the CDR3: TGTGCCAGCAGCCCCCAGTCGGGTTGGGGCTACACCTTC.

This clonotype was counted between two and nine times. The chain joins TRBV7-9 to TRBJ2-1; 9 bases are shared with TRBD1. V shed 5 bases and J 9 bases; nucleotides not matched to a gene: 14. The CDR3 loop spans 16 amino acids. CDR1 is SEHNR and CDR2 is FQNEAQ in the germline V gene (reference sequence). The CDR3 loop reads CASSLVYRGLGGEQFF. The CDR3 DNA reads TGTGCCAGCAGCCTAGTATACAGGGGGCTGGGGGGTGAGCAGTTCTTC.

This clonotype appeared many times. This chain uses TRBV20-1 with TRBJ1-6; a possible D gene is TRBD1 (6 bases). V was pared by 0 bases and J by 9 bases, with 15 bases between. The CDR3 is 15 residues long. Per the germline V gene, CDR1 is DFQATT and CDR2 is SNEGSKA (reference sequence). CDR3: CSARDRKGGGSPLHF. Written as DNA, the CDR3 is TGCAGTGCTAGAGATCGCAAAGGGGGTGGTTCACCCCTCCACTTT.

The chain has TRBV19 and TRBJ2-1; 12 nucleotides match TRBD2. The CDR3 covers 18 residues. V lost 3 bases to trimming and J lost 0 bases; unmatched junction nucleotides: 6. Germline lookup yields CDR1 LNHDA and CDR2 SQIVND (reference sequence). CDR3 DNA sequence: TGTGCCAGTAGTATGAGACTAGCGGGGGCGAGCTCCTACAATGAGCAGTTCTTC. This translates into CASSMRLAGASSYNEQFF.

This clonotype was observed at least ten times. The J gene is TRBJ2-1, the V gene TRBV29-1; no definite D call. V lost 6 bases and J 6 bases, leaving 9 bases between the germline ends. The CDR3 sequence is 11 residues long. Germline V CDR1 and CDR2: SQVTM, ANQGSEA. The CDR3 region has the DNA TGCAGCGTAAGACACTCCAATGAGCAGTTCTTC. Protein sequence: CSVRHSNEQFF.

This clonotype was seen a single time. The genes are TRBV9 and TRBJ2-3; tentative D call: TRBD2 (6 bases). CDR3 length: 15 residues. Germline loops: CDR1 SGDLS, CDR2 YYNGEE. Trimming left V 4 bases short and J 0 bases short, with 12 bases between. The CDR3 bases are TGTGCCAGCAGCCCCCGGGGGACTAGCACAGATACGCAGTATTTT. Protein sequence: CASSPRGTSTDTQYF.

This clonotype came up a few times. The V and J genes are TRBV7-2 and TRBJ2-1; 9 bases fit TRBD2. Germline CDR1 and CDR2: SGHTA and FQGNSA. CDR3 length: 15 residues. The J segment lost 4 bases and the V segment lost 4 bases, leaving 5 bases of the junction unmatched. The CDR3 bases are TGTGCCAGCAGCTCCTGGAGCGGGGGGTACAATGAGCAGTTCTTC. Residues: CASSSWSGGYNEQFF.

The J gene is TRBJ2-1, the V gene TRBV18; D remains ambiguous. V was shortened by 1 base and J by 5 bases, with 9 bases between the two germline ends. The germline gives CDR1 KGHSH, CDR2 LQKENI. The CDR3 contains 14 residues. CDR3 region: CASSPLPGDNEQFF. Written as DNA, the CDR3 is TGTGCCAGCTCACCACTTCCGGGCGACAATGAGCAGTTCTTC. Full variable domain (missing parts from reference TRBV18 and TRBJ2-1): NAGVMQNPRHLVRRRGQEARLRCSPMKGHSHVYWYRQLPEEGLKFMVYLQKENIIDESGMPKERFSAEFPKEGPSILRIQQVVRGDSAAYFCASSPLPGDNEQFFGPGTRLTVL.

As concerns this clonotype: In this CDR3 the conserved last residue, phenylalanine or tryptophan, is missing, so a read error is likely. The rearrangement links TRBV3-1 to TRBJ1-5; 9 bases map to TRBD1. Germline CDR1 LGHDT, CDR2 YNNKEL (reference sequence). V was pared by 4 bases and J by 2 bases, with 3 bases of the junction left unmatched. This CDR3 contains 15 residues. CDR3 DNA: TGTGCCAGCAGCCCAACAGGGGGCGGCAATCAGCCCCAGCATCTT. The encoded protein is CASSPTGGGNQPQHL.

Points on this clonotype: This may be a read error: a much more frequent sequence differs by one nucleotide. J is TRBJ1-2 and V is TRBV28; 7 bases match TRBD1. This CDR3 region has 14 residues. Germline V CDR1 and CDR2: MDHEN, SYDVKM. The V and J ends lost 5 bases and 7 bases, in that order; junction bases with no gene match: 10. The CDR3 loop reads CASSLETGSCGYTF. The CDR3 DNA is TGTGCCAGCAGTCTAGAGACAGGGAGCTGTGGCTACACCTTC.

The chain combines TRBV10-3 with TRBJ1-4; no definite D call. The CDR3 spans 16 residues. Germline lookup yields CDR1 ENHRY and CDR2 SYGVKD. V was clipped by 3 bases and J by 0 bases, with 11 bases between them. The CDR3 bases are TGTGCCATCAGTGATTCAGCGAAAGCAACTAATGAAAAACTGTTTTTT. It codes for CAISDSAKATNEKLFF.

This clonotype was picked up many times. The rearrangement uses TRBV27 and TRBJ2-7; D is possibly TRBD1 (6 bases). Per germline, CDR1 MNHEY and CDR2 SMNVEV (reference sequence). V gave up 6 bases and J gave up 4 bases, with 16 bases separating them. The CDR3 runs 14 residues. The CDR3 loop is CASSEQGTSYEQYF. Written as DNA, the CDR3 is TGTGCCAGCAGCGAACAGGGAACTTCGTACGAGCAGTACTTC.

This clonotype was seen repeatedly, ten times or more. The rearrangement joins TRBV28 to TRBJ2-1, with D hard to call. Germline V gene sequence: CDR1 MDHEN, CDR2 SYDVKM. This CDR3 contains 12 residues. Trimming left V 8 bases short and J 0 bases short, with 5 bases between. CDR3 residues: CASASSYNEQFF. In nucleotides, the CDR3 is TGTGCCAGCGCTAGCTCCTACAATGAGCAGTTCTTC.

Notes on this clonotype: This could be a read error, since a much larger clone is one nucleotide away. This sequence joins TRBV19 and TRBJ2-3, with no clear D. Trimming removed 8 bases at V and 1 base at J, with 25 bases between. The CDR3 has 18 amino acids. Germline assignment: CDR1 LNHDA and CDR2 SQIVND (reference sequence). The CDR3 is CASGSDRLGESRTDTQYF. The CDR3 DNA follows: TGTGCCAGTGGTTCCGACCGACTCGGCGAGTCCCGCACAGATACGCAGTATTTT.

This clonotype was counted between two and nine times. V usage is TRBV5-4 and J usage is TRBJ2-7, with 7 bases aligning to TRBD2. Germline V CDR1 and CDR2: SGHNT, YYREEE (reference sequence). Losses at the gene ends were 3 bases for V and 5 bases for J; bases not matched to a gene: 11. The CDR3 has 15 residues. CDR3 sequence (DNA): TGTGCCAGCAGCTCGAAGATGGGGGAGGGCCACGAGCAGTACTTC. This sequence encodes CASSSKMGEGHEQYF.

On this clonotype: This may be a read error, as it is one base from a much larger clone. The CDR3 loop is CASSMYRERETQHF. The CDR3 DNA follows: TGTGCCAGCAGCATGTACAGGGAGCGTGAGACCCAGCACTTC. The chain recombines TRBV7-2 with TRBJ2-5; TRBD1 is a possible D gene (6 bases). In germline, CDR1 is SGHTA, CDR2 FQGNSA. This CDR3 has 14 residues.

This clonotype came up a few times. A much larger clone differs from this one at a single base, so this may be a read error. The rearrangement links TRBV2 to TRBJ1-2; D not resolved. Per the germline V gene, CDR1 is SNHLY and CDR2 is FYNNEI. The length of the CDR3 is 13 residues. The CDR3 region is CTSRSGGNYGYTF. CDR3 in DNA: TGTACCAGCAGATCAGGCGGGAACTATGGCTACACCTTC.

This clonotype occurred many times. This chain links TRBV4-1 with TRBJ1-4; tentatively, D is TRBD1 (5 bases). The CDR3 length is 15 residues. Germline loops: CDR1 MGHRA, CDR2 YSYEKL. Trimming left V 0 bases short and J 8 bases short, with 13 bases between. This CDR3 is CASSQDGGFREKLFF. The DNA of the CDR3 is TGCGCCAGCAGCCAAGATGGGGGGTTTCGAGAAAAACTGTTTTTT.

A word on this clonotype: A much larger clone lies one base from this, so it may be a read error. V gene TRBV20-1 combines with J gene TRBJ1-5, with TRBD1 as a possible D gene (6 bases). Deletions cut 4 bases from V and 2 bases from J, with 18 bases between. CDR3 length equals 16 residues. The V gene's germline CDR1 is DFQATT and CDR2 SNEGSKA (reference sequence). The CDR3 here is CSATSNRVGGNQPQHF. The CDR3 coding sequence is TGCAGTGCTACCTCAAACAGGGTTGGAGGCAATCAGCCCCAGCATTTT.

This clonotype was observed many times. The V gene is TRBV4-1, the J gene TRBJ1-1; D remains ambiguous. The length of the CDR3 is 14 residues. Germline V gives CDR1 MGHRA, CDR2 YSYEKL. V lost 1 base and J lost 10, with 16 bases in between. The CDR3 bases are TGCGCCAGCAGCCAAGGGGGAACACCTATGGGAGCTTTCTTT. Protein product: CASSQGGTPMGAFF.

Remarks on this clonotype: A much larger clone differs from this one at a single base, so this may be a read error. CDR3 bases: TGCAGTGCTAGTTCGCTCGGACAAAAACAAGAGACCCAGTACTTC. It encodes CSASSLGQKQETQYF. This chain links TRBV20-1 with TRBJ2-5; a weak D match, TRBD1 (5 bases). Trimming shortened V by 3 bases and J by 2 bases, and 16 bases separated the two germline ends. This CDR3 contains 15 residues. The germline gives CDR1 DFQATT, CDR2 SNEGSKA (reference sequence).

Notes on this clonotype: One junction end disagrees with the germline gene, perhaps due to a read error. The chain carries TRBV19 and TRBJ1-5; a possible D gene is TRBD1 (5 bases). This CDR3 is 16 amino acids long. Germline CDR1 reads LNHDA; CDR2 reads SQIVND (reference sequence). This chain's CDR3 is CANSIDPRQTNQPQHF. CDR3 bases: TGTGCCAATAGTATAGACCCCCGACAGACGAATCAGCCCCAGCATTTT.

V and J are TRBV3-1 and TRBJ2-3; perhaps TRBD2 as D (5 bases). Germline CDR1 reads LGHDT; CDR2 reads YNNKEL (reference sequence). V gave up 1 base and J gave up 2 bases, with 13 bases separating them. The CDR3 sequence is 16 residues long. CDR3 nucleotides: TGTGCCAGCAGCCAAGCCAGCGGTGCATTCACAGATACGCAGTATTTT. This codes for CASSQASGAFTDTQYF.

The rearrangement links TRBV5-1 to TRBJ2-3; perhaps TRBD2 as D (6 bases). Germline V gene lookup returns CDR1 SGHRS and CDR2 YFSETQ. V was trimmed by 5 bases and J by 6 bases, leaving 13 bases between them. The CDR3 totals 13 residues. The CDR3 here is CASRGGIGDTQYF. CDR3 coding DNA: TGCGCCAGCAGGGGGGGTATTGGTGATACGCAGTATTTT.

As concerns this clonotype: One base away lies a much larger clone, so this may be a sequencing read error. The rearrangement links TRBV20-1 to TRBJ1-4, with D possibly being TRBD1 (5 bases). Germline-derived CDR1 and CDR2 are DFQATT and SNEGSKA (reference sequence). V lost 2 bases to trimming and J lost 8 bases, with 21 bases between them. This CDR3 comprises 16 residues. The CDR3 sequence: CSARPTRTRVGEKLFF. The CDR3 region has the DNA TGCAGTGCTAGACCCACGAGGACAAGGGTTGGGGAAAAACTGTTTTTT.

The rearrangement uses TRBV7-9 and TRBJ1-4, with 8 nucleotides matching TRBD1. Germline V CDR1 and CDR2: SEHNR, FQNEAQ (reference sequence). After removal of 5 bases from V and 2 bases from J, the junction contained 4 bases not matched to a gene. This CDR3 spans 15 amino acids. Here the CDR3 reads CASSTRQGTNEKLFF. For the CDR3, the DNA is TGTGCCAGCAGCACCAGACAGGGGACTAATGAAAAACTGTTTTTT. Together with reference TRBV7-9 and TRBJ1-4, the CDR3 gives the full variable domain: DTGVSQNPRHKITKRGQNVTFRCDPISEHNRLYWYRQTLGQGPEFLTYFQNEAQLEKSRLLSDRFSAERPKGSFSTLEIQRTEQGDSAMYLCASSTRQGTNEKLFFGSGTQLSVL.

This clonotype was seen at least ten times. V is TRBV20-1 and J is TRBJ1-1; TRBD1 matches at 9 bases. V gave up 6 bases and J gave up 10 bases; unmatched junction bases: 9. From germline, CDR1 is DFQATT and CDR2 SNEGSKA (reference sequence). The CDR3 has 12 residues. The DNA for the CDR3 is TGCAGTGCCTCCCGGGACAGGGTTAGAGCTTTCTTT. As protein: CSASRDRVRAFF.

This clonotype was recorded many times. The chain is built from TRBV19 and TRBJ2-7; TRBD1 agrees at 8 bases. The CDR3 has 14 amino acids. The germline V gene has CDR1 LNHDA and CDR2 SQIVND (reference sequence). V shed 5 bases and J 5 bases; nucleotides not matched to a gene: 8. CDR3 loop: CASSSRTGRDEQYF. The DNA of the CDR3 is TGTGCCAGTAGTTCCCGGACAGGGAGAGACGAGCAGTACTTC.

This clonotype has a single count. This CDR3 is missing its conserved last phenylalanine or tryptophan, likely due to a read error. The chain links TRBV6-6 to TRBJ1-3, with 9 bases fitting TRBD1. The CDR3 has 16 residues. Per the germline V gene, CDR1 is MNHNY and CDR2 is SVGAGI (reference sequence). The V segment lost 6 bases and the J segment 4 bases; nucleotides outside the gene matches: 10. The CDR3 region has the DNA TGTGCCAGCAGGTCGGGACAGGGCGATTTAGGAAACACCATATATCTT. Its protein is CASRSGQGDLGNTIYL.

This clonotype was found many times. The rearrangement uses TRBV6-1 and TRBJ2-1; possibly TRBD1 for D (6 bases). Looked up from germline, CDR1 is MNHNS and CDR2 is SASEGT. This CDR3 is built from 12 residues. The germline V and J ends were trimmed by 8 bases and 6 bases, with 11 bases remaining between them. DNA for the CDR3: TGTGCCAGCGGACGGGACACCAATGAGCAGTTCTTC. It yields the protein CASGRDTNEQFF.